The entry below describes one TCR beta chain. This clonotype has only a few counts. Its antigen is currently not known. Per-base qualities were not stored, and no clone one base away is much larger. These reads were obtained on an Illumina HiSeq 1500. The public reads were quality trimmed at Q25 with fastp and then assembled into clones with MiXCR by TCRdb, keeping productive beta chains. Entries that share a CDR3 protein sequence are merged under the most common genes and DNA. The sample yields 150,000 to 200,000 distinct CDR3 sequences; 17% were counted once. The ten largest clones represent over 15% of the sample. This sample is drawn from a study of T cell repertoires in cytomegalovirus infection (dated by TCRdb to the late 2010s). In the study overall: Because public TCR beta signatures pointed to carriage of CMV infection together with the matching HLA type, the HLA type of each donor mattered for the analysis.

The research as a whole found: The ex vivo response was dominated by HLA-C-restricted CMV-specific TCR beta clonotypes, which also provided the single most frequent clonotype in two of eight donors. In both this cohort and an independent cohort of under 450 donors, the cumulative frequency of public TCR beta family members distinguished carriers of CMV infection plus the relevant HLA type.

From cysteine to phenylalanine, the CDR3 is 16 amino acids long. Only the CDR3 part of the read is kept: 48 bases, read in frame from the first base. V is cut by 4 bases and J by 2 bases, and the space between the germline ends is 16 bases. CDR1 and CDR2 (MGHRA, YSYEKL) derive from the germline V gene. The clonotype was recovered from a human donor in good health (CMV status not recorded). Some clones in this sample may be carry-over from other donors' samples. The chain uses TRBV4-1 and TRBJ2-3, with an unclear D gene assignment. The specimen sequenced was CD8+ T cells from PBMCs. The nucleotide sequence reads as follows: TGCGCCAGCAGCCTTTATGTGGAAACTATCACAGATACGCAGTATTTT. Translated, this gives CASSLYVETITDTQYF.